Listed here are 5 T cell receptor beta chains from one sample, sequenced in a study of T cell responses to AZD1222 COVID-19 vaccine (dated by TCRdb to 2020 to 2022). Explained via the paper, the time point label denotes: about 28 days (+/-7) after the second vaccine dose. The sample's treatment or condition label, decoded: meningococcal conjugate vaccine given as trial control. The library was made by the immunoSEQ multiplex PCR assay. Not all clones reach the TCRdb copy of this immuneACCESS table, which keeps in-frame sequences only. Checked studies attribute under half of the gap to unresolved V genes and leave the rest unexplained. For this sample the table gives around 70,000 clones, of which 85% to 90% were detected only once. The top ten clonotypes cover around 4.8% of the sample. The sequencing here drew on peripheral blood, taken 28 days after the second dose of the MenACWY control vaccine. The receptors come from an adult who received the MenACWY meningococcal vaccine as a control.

The CDR3 bases are TGTGCCAGCAGCACCCCCACGGCCAGGGGAGTTCACGAGCAGTACTTC. Translated: CASSTPTARGVHEQYF. This rearrangement joins TRBV28 to TRBJ2-7; TRBD1 is a possible D gene (6 bases). Germline V gene lookup returns CDR1 MDHEN and CDR2 SYDVKM. V lost 6 bases, J lost 5 bases, and 23 bases lay in between. This CDR3 is 16 amino acids long.

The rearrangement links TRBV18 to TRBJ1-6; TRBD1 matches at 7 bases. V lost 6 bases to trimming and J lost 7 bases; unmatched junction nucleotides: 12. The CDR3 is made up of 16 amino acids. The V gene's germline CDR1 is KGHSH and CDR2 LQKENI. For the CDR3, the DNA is TGTGCCAGCTCCCTCGGGTCCGGGACAGCGAATTCACCCCTCCACTTT. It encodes CASSLGSGTANSPLHF. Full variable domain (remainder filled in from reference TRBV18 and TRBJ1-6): NAGVMQNPRHLVRRRGQEARLRCSPMKGHSHVYWYRQLPEEGLKFMVYLQKENIIDESGMPKERFSAEFPKEGPSILRIQQVVRGDSAAYFCASSLGSGTANSPLHFGNGTRLTVT.

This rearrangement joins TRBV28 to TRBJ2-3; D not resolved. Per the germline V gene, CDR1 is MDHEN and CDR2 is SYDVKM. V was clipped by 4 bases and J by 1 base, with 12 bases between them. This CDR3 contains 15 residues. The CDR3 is CASSSSFAGTDTQYF. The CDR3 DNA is TGTGCCAGCAGTTCGTCTTTCGCCGGCACAGATACGCAGTATTTT.

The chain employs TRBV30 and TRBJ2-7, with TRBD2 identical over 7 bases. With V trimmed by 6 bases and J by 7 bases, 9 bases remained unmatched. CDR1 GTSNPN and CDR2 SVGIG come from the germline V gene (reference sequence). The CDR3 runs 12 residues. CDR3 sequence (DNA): TGTGCCTGTTCGCTTTGGGGGGGTGAGCAGTACTTC. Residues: CACSLWGGEQYF.

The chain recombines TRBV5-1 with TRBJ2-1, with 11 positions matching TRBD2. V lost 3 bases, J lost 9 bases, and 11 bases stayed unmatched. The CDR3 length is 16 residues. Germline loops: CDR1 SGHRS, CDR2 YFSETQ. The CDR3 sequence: CASSSTLAGAIGEQFF. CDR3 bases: TGCGCCAGCAGCTCAACACTAGCGGGGGCCATTGGTGAGCAGTTCTTC.